This T cell receptor beta chain appears in the sequencing data of a study of CD8 T cells in ankylosing spondylitis. Trimming shortened V by 8 bases and J by 4 bases, and 20 bases separated the two germline ends. The CDR3 spans 16 residues. Germline V gene sequence: CDR1 SNHLY, CDR2 FYNNEI. Via MiXCR, TCRdb re-called the 5' RACE reads, giving one row per CDR3 protein. The profile shows more than 650,000 distinct CDR3 sequences, roughly 12% of them singletons. About this clonotype: Its antigen is as yet unknown.

Study results and limitations: Made up of fewer than ten highly homologous variants, a TCR beta motif appeared characteristic of ankylosing spondylitis blood. A number of the motif variants had already been described in reactive arthritis synovial fluid and blood.

This chain joins TRBV2 and TRBJ2-2; possible D gene TRBD1, 6 bases. The TCR originated in a male donor with ankylosing spondylitis. Sequenced material: blood, either unsorted or a sorted T cell fraction (not recorded which). The CDR3 region has the DNA TGTGCCAGCGCCCCCAATGGGTGGGGGCGCACCGGGGAGCTGTTTTTT. It encodes CASAPNGWGRTGELFF.